The 4 T cell receptor beta chains presented below share a single source sample, sequenced in a study of memory CD4+ T cells and cytomegalovirus serostatus (dated by TCRdb to between 2018 and 2021). A FACSAria II was used to sort memory CD4+ T cells, defined as single viable CD3+CD4+CD8-CD45RO+ cells. Libraries were made using the immunoSEQ multiplex PCR assay. TCRdb mirrors the immuneACCESS table, restricted to in-frame sequences. Some clones are absent from its copies; in checked studies, under half trace to an unresolved V gene, and the reason for the others is unknown. This sample gives about 46,000 clones in total; under 80% of them show up just once. The ten largest account for 0.61% of the sample. The sample was memory CD4+ T cells from blood. All receptors come from an adult in good health and CMV-seronegative.

The V gene is TRBV4-3, the J gene TRBJ2-3; TRBD2 aligns across 12 bases. Germline trimming cut 0 bases from V and 5 bases from J; bases unmatched to any gene: 9. The CDR3 consists of 18 residues. From germline, CDR1 is LGHNA and CDR2 YSLEER. CDR3 nucleotide sequence: TGCGCCAGCAGCCAAGATCCCCCTAGCGGGGGGGCCAGAGATACGCAGTATTTT. This encodes CASSQDPPSGGARDTQYF.

V gene TRBV7-2 combines with J gene TRBJ2-7; 8 bases are a match to TRBD2. Germline assignment: CDR1 SGHTA and CDR2 FQGNSA. V lost 5 bases and J lost 3; bases outside the gene matches: 6. This CDR3 is built from 14 residues. CDR3 sequence reads: CASSQRGTYYEQYF. The CDR3 nucleotides read TGTGCCAGCAGCCAGCGGGGGACTTACTACGAGCAGTACTTC. Full variable domain (missing parts from reference TRBV7-2 and TRBJ2-7): GAGVSQSPSNKVTEKGKDVELRCDPISGHTALYWYRQSLGQGLEFLIYFQGNSAPDKSGLPSDRFSAERTGGSVSTLTIQRTQQEDSAVYLCASSQRGTYYEQYFGPGTRLTVT.

The V and J genes are TRBV25-1 and TRBJ1-4, with a tentative D call TRBD1 (5 bases). The CDR3 is 15 amino acids. V lost 1 base and J lost 4, with 10 bases in between. From germline, CDR1 is MGHDK and CDR2 SYGVNS. DNA for the CDR3: TGTGCCAGCAGTGAATGGCAGGGCGGTAATGAAAAACTGTTTTTT. Translation gives CASSEWQGGNEKLFF.

This sequence joins TRBV7-8 and TRBJ1-1; D is ambiguous. The CDR3 has 12 amino acids. V was pared by 1 base and J by 8 bases, with 8 bases between. Per the germline V gene, CDR1 is SGHVS and CDR2 is FQNEAQ. The CDR3 sequence is CASSLGWAEAFF. The CDR3 DNA is TGTGCCAGCAGCTTAGGATGGGCCGAAGCTTTCTTT.